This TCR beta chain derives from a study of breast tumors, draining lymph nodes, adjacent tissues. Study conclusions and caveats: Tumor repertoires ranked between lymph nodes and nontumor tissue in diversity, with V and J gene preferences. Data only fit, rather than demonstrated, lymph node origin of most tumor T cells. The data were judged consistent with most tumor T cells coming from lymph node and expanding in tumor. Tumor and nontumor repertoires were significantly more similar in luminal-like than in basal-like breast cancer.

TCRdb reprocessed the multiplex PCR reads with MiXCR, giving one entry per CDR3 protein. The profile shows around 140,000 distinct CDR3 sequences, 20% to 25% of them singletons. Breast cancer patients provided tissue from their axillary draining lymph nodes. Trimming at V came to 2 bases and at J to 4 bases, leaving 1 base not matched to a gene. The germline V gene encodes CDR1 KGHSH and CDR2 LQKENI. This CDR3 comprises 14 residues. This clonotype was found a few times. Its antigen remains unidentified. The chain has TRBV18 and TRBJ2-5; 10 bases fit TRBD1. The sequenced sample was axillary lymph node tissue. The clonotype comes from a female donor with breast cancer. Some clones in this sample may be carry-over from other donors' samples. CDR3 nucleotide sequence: TGTGCCAGCTCACCAGGGACAGGGGTAGAGACCCAGTACTTC. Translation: CASSPGTGVETQYF.